These T cell receptor beta chains were read from a single sample in a study of beta chain features in type 1 diabetes. Profiled with immunoSEQ multiplex PCR; TCRdb holds only in-frame clones, not every one. The sample has fewer than 150,000 clones, 6.9% seen once. Sequencing used central memory CD4+ T cells from blood. The receptors derive from a woman younger than 45 in good health. CDR3s include the opening cysteine and the closing phenylalanine or tryptophan. A D gene is named only where the DNA matches it firmly. Clone size is shown for a subset of rows, as once, few, many or a class of expanded clone.

.	TRBD2	TRBJ2-2	TRBV9	CASSVVASGRVGELFF	TGTGCCAGCAGCGTAGTTGCTAGCGGGAGAGTCGGGGAGCTGTTTTTT
few	.	TRBJ2-7	TRBV23-1	CALRTPDTYEQYF	TGCGCTCTGCGGACACCTGATACCTACGAGCAGTACTTC
.	TRBD2	TRBJ2-1	TRBV11-1	CASSLMGGLPYNEQFF	TGTGCCAGCAGCTTAATGGGGGGACTACCCTACAATGAGCAGTTCTTC
many	.	TRBJ1-2	TRBV4-3	CASSQGHHYGYTF	TGCGCCAGCAGCCAAGGACATCACTATGGCTACACCTTC
few	TRBD2	TRBJ2-7	TRBV4-3	CASSQDGGAGDREQYF	TGCGCCAGCAGCCAAGATGGAGGAGCGGGAGATCGGGAGCAGTACTTC
.	TRBD1	TRBJ1-4	TRBV27	CASRRQGSEKLFF	TGTGCCAGCAGAAGACAGGGGAGTGAAAAACTGTTTTTT
.	TRBD1	TRBJ2-3	TRBV4-3	CASSQGSGQGVDTQYF	TGCGCCAGCAGCCAAGGGTCGGGACAGGGAGTAGATACGCAGTATTTT
.	.	TRBJ2-1	TRBV6-1	CASKPGNSYNEQFF	TGTGCCAGCAAACCGGGAAACTCCTACAATGAGCAGTTCTTC
.	.	TRBJ2-5	TRBV7-3	CASSRGGTGPQYF	TGTGCCAGCAGCAGGGGGGGGACTGGGCCCCAGTACTTC
.	.	TRBJ2-2	TRBV29-1	CSVAEALGSGTGELFF	TGCAGCGTTGCGGAGGCCCTGGGGAGTGGTACCGGGGAGCTGTTTTTT
.	TRBD1	TRBJ1-5	TRBV11-2	CASSLDRGDQPQHF	TGTGCCAGCAGTCTCGACAGGGGAGATCAGCCCCAGCATTTT
few	TRBD2	TRBJ2-5	TRBV5-4	CASSPIAGAALPETQYF	TGTGCCAGCAGCCCAATAGCGGGAGCTGCCCTGCCGGAGACCCAGTACTTC
.	.	TRBJ1-2	TRBV28	CASSSDSSGYTF	TGTGCCAGCAGTAGTGACAGCTCTGGCTACACCTTC
.	.	TRBJ2-5	TRBV7-9	CASSRLGQTQETQYF	TGTGCCAGCAGCCGTTTGGGACAAACTCAAGAGACCCAGTACTTC
.	TRBD2	TRBJ2-7	TRBV28	CASWKLAGRSYEQYF	TGTGCCAGCTGGAAGCTAGCGGGACGGTCGTACGAGCAGTACTTC
.	TRBD2	TRBJ2-3	TRBV7-2	CASSQDQLAGTSDTQYF	TGTGCCAGCAGCCAAGATCAACTAGCGGGTACCTCAGATACGCAGTATTTT
few	.	TRBJ2-7	TRBV5-1	CASNPDPQGNEQYF	TGCGCCAGCAACCCCGACCCACAGGGAAACGAGCAGTACTTC
few	.	TRBJ1-1	TRBV4-2	CASSQDGGVMKVEAFF	TGTGCCAGCAGCCAAGATGGGGGGGTAATGAAAGTCGAAGCTTTCTTT
few	TRBD1	TRBJ1-5	TRBV7-2	CASSSGQGMGQPQHF	TGTGCCAGCAGCAGTGGACAGGGGATGGGTCAGCCCCAGCATTTT
.	TRBD1	TRBJ1-5	TRBV28	CASSPQDRVDQPQHF	TGTGCCAGCAGTCCACAGGACAGGGTCGATCAGCCCCAGCATTTT
few	.	TRBJ2-3	TRBV6-6	CASSYSGARRTDTQYF	TGTGCCAGCAGTTACTCAGGGGCACGTCGCACAGATACGCAGTATTTT
many	TRBD2	TRBJ2-2	TRBV5-1	CASSVGLAGGGTGELFF	TGCGCCAGCAGCGTAGGACTAGCGGGAGGTGGCACCGGGGAGCTGTTTTTT
many	TRBD1	TRBJ2-5	TRBV4-2	CASSYGQGQETQYF	TGTGCCAGCAGCTATGGACAGGGCCAAGAGACCCAGTACTTC
few	.	TRBJ2-3	TRBV6-5	CASMRVRSTDTQYF	TGTGCCAGCATGAGGGTCCGGAGCACAGATACGCAGTATTTT
few	TRBD1	TRBJ2-3	TRBV30	CAWDRGTDTQYF	TGTGCCTGGGACAGGGGCACAGATACGCAGTATTTT
few	TRBD2	TRBJ2-5	TRBV29-1	CSVRDSATSGKETQYF	TGCAGCGTACGGGACTCGGCCACTAGCGGGAAAGAGACCCAGTACTTC
.	TRBD2	TRBJ2-7	TRBV29-1	CSASLQAGGNEQYF	TGCAGCGCTTCCCTGCAAGCGGGAGGGAACGAGCAGTACTTC
many	.	TRBJ1-1	TRBV27	CASRRQDGTEAFF	TGTGCCAGCAGGAGACAGGATGGGACTGAAGCTTTCTTT
few	.	TRBJ1-2	TRBV9	CASSVGGRTNYGYTF	TGTGCCAGCAGCGTAGGGGGCAGAACTAACTATGGCTACACCTTC
few	TRBD1	TRBJ1-2	TRBV29-1	CSVPRGDRDGYTF	TGCAGCGTCCCGAGGGGGGACAGAGATGGCTACACCTTC
.	TRBD1	TRBJ2-5	TRBV10-3	CAISDGQAQETQYF	TGTGCCATCAGTGACGGACAGGCGCAAGAGACCCAGTACTTC
.	.	TRBJ2-2	TRBV7-3	CASSFDSSGTGELFF	TGTGCCAGCAGCTTCGACTCCTCCGGCACCGGGGAGCTGTTTTTT
few	TRBD2	TRBJ2-1	TRBV4-2	CASSQSRRLAGGHEQFF	TGTGCCAGCAGCCAGAGCCGGCGGCTAGCGGGAGGTCATGAGCAGTTCTTC
few	.	TRBJ2-5	TRBV29-1	CSVDTGRSGLGETQYF	TGCAGCGTTGACACAGGGCGTAGCGGGCTCGGGGAGACCCAGTACTTC
many	.	TRBJ2-7	TRBV30	CAWTLPWSTYEQYF	TGTGCCTGGACCCTACCGTGGTCTACCTACGAGCAGTACTTC
few	TRBD2	TRBJ2-3	TRBV11-2	CASSKETSGRSTDTQYF	TGTGCCAGCAGCAAAGAGACTAGCGGGAGGAGCACAGATACGCAGTATTTT
many	.	TRBJ1-1	TRBV4-2	CASSQGSEGRVAFF	TGTGCCAGCAGCCAAGGTTCTGAGGGTCGGGTAGCTTTCTTT
many	TRBD1	TRBJ2-3	TRBV7-9	CASSRTGAGTDTQYF	TGTGCCAGCAGCCGGACAGGGGCAGGCACAGATACGCAGTATTTT
many	.	TRBJ2-1	TRBV4-3	CASSQLRASVGEQFF	TGCGCCAGCAGCCAACTTCGGGCTAGCGTGGGCGAGCAGTTCTTC
few	TRBD1	TRBJ2-1	TRBV7-9	CASSRASTGSNEQFF	TGTGCCAGCAGCCGAGCCTCGACAGGGTCCAATGAGCAGTTCTTC
.	TRBD2	TRBJ2-7	TRBV7-2	CASSLGPSGPYEQYF	TGTGCCAGCAGCTTAGGTCCTAGCGGGCCCTACGAGCAGTACTTC
.	.	TRBJ1-1	TRBV5-1	CASSTEQGWGTEAFF	TGCGCCAGCAGCACCGAACAGGGTTGGGGCACTGAAGCTTTCTTT
.	.	TRBJ2-7	TRBV7-2	CASTPRSSVNYEQYF	TGTGCCAGCACCCCCCGGTCTAGCGTTAACTACGAGCAGTACTTC
few	TRBD1	TRBJ2-3	TRBV5-8	CASSSDRGRPDTQYF	TGTGCCAGCAGCAGCGACAGGGGGCGCCCAGATACGCAGTATTTT
few	.	TRBJ1-1	TRBV9	CASSAQGNTEAFF	TGTGCCAGCAGCGCACAGGGGAACACTGAAGCTTTCTTT
few	.	TRBJ2-3	TRBV7-9	CASSRRDWRDSDTQYF	TGTGCCAGCAGCCGAAGGGACTGGAGAGATTCAGATACGCAGTATTTT
.	.	TRBJ2-1	TRBV7-2	CASSLMGQREFF	TGTGCCAGCAGCTTAATGGGTCAGAGGGAGTTCTTC
few	TRBD1	TRBJ2-4	TRBV18	CASSPEGQVIAKNIQYF	TGTGCCAGCTCACCAGAGGGACAGGTTATAGCCAAAAACATTCAGTACTTC